Sequencing of this T cell receptor beta chain was carried out in a study of cytomegalovirus exposure and HLA in healthy donors. Study outcomes and limitations: A later analysis showed HLA-associated TCR beta chains outstripping equally common others in clonal expansion.

The PCR was carried out with 60 Vbeta primers and 13 Jbeta primers. The assay was immunoSEQ multiplex PCR, and TCRdb's table has in-frame clones only and misses some. The sample yields around 150,000 clones, about three quarters seen once. Turning to this clone: Its antigen is undetermined.

Trimming left V 5 bases short and J 5 bases short, with 12 bases between. The germline gives CDR1 MNHNS, CDR2 SASEGT. The CDR3 consists of 13 residues. The sequenced sample consisted of PBMCs. This chain connects TRBV6-1 to TRBJ1-1; D is perhaps TRBD1 (6 bases). The clonotype was recovered from a woman in her twenties or thirties in good health and CMV-seronegative. Written as DNA, the CDR3 is TGTGCCAGCAGTAAGAAGGGGGGGACTGAAGCTTTCTTT. It codes for CASSKKGGTEAFF.